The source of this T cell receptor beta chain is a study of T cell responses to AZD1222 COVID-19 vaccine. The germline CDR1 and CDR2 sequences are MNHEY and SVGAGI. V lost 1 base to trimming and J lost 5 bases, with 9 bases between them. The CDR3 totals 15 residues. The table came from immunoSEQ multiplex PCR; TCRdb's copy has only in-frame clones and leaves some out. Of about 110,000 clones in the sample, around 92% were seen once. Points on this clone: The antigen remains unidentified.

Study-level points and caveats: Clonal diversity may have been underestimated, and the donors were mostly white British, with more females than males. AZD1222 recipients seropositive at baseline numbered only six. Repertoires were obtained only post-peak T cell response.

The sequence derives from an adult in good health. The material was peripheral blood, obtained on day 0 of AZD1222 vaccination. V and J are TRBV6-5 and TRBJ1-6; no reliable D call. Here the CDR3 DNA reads TGTGCCAGCAGTTACTTCTCGCGCGATAATTCACCCCTCCACTTT. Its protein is CASSYFSRDNSPLHF.